This T cell receptor beta chain was sequenced for a study of blood T cell repertoires in COVID-19. Across the study: Researchers got acute and convalescent COVID-19 samples from the United States, Italy and Spain.

Individuals aged 18 to 89 years were recruited from some 26 US areas. The method was immunoSEQ multiplex PCR; TCRdb's version includes in-frame clones alone and lacks a portion of them. The repertoire consists of more than 120,000 clones, with 84% occurring once and the leading ten covering 3.9%. The sample taken for sequencing was PBMCs or T cells enriched from blood (not recorded which). The source of this sequence is a man aged 45-65 years in a cohort exposed to, infected with or recovered from COVID-19 (not recorded which).

CDR3 nucleotide sequence: TGTGCCAGCAGGGAAAGCGGGGTCTCCTACGAGCAGTACTTC. Protein: CASRESGVSYEQYF. The V gene is TRBV7-9, the J gene TRBJ2-7, with TRBD2 matching 7 bases. Germline V gene sequence: CDR1 SEHNR, CDR2 FQNEAQ (reference sequence). Losses at the gene ends were 6 bases for V and 0 bases for J; bases not matched to a gene: 5. The CDR3 sequence is 14 residues long.